Below, one TCR beta chain is given with its context. Original processing notes: Reference gene primer amplification gave nucleated cell count estimates. Only in-frame clones appear in the TCRdb table, and some are missing; sequencing was by immunoSEQ multiplex PCR. Clone size and the V and J calls come from that table; the DNA yielded D and trimming. The table records about 130,000 clones, approximately 83% of them present only once. The CDR3 loop spans 15 amino acids. Germline-derived CDR1 and CDR2 are MRHNA and SNTAGT. Germline trimming cut 3 bases from V and 3 bases from J; bases unmatched to any gene: 5. This sample was taken from a study of blood T cell repertoires in COVID-19. About the study: PBMCs, B-cell-depleted T cells, or T cells provided the cDNA or gDNA that made up the material.

The chain combines TRBV6-4 with TRBJ2-3; 8 bases align to TRBD2. Sequencing was performed on peripheral blood. The clonotype originates from a man aged 40-50 years with active or convalescent COVID-19. CDR3 residues: CASSEGSGDTDTQYF. The CDR3 DNA follows: TGTGCCAGCAGTGAAGGTAGCGGGGATACAGATACGCAGTATTTT.